Described below is a single T cell receptor beta chain sequence and its context. The antigen remains unidentified. TCRdb's copy holds only in-frame clones and misses some; the assay was immunoSEQ multiplex PCR. The sample records roughly 76,000 clones, about 91% being singletons. The data originate from a study of OX40 agonist ivuxolimab in advanced cancers. Study in general: Head and neck, renal cell, melanoma or hepatocellular carcinoma were the cancers that dose-escalation patients had. Enrollees could have had prior anti-PD-1, anti-PD-L1 or anti-CTLA-4 therapy, which around 40% had received. Study conclusions and caveats: CD4+ and CD8+ blood T cells expanded clonally by week 6 at 0.1 to 3.0 mg/kg. The mean number of expanded clones was higher in CD8+ T cells than in CD4+.

The CDR3 is 14 amino acids. Germline V gene sequence: CDR1 SGHAT, CDR2 FQNNGV. Trimming cost V 1 base and J 9 bases; bases outside gene matches: 6. The sample consisted of CD4+ or CD8+ T cells sorted from blood, taken in a trial of the OX40 agonist ivuxolimab. The V call is TRBV11-2, the J call TRBJ2-1; 7 bases are shared with TRBD2. The sequence derives from an adult with an advanced solid tumor such as melanoma, head and neck, liver or kidney cancer. The CDR3 region is CASSLVREVAEQFF. CDR3 nucleotides: TGTGCCAGCAGCTTAGTCCGGGAGGTAGCTGAGCAGTTCTTC.